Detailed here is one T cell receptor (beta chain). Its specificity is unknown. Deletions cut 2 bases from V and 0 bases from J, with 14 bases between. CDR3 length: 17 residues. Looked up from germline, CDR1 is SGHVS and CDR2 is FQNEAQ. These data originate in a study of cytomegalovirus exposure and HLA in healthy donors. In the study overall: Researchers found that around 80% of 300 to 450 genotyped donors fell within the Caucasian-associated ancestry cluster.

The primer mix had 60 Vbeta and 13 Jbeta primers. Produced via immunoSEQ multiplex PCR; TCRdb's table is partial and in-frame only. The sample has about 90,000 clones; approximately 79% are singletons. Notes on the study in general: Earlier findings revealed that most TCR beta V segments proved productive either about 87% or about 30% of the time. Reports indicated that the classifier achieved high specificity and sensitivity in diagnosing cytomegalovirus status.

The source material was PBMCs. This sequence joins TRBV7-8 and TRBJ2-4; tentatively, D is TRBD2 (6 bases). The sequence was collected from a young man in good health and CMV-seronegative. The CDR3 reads CASSLLRLGRAKNIQYF. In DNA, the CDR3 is TGTGCCAGCAGCTTACTTAGACTAGGCAGAGCCAAAAACATTCAGTACTTC. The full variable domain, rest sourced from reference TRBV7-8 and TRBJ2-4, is GAGVSQSPRYKVAKRGQDVALRCDPISGHVSLFWYQQALGQGPEFLTYFQNEAQLDKSGLPSDRFFAERPEGSVSTLKIQRTQQEDSAVYLCASSLLRLGRAKNIQYFGAGTRLSVL.